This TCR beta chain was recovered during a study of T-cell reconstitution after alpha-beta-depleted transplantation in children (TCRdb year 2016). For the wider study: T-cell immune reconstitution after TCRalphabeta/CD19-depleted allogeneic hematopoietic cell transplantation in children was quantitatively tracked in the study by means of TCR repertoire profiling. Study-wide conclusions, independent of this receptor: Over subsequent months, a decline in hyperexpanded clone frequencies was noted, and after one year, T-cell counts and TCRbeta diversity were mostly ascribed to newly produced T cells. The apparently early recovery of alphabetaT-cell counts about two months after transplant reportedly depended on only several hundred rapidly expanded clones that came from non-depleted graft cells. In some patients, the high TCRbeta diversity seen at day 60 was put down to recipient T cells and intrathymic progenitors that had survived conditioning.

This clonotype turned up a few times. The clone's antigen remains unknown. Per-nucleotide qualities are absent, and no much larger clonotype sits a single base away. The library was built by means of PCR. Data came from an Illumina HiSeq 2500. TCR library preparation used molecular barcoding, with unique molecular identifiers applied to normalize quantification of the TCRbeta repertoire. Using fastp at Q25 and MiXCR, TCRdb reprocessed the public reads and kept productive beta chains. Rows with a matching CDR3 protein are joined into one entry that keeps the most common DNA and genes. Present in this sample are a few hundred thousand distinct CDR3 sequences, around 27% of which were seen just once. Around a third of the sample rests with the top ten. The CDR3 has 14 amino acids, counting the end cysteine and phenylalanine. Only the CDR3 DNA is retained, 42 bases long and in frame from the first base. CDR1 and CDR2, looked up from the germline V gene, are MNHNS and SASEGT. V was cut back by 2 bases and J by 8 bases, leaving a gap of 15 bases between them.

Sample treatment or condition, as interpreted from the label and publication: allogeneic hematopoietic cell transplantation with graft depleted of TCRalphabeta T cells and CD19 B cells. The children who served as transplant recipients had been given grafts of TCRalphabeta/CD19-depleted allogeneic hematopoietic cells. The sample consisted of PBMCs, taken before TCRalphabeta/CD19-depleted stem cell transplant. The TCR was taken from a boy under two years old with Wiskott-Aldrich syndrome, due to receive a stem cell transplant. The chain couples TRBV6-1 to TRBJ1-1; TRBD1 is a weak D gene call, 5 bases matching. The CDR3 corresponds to CASSENKRGSEAFF. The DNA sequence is TGTGCCAGCAGTGAAAATAAAAGGGGCTCCGAAGCTTTCTTT.